This passage covers 18 T cell receptor beta chains from one sample sequenced in a study of control samples from healthy donors and cancer patients. The data were produced by immunoSEQ multiplex PCR, yet TCRdb's version contains in-frame clones alone and is incomplete. Here the sample spans 50,000 to 70,000 clones, around 90% being singletons. The sequencing input was blood. The receptor source for this set is a man between 50 and 59 years old in good health.

The J gene is TRBJ1-5, the V gene TRBV7-9; 7 nucleotides agree with TRBD1. CDR1 and CDR2 (germline): SEHNR, FQNEAQ (reference sequence). After removal of 3 bases from V and 3 bases from J, the junction contained 5 bases not matched to a gene. The CDR3 is 15 amino acids. Here the CDR3 DNA reads TGTGCCAGCAGCTTTAAGGGGGCGGTCAATCAGCCCCAGCATTTT. As protein: CASSFKGAVNQPQHF.

This chain uses TRBV30 with TRBJ1-6; D unclear. Trimming left V 5 bases short and J 3 bases short, with 14 bases between. This CDR3 spans 15 amino acids. Germline V gives CDR1 GTSNPN, CDR2 SVGIG (reference sequence). For the CDR3, the DNA is TGTGCCTGGGTTCCGACGGGAATCTATAATTCACCCCTCCACTTT. As protein: CAWVPTGIYNSPLHF. The full variable domain, in which reference TRBV30 and TRBJ1-6 provide the parts outside the CDR3, is SQTIHQWPATLVQPVGSPLSLECTVEGTSNPNLYWYRQAAGRGLQLLFYSVGIGQISSEVPQNLSASRPQDRQFILSSKKLLLSDSGFYLCAWVPTGIYNSPLHFGNGTRLTVT.

This clone was picked up one time. J is TRBJ1-2 and V is TRBV5-5; perhaps TRBD1 as D (6 bases). V lost 1 base and J lost 4, with 11 bases in between. Germline V gene sequence: CDR1 SGHKS, CDR2 YYEKEE (reference sequence). This CDR3 is 14 amino acids long. CDR3 region: CASSLKPDSYGYTF. Here the CDR3 DNA reads TGTGCCAGCAGCTTGAAGCCGGACAGCTATGGCTACACCTTC.

This clone showed up just a few times. This chain joins TRBV28 and TRBJ2-7; D is unresolved. The V gene's germline CDR1 is MDHEN and CDR2 SYDVKM. The CDR3 extends over 14 amino acids. Trimming removed 7 bases from V and 2 bases from J, with 15 bases in between. The CDR3 nucleotides are TGTGCCAGCATGATCGGATTTGGGGCCTACGAGCAGTACTTC. Its protein is CASMIGFGAYEQYF. The full variable domain, in which reference TRBV28 and TRBJ2-7 provide the parts outside the CDR3, is DVKVTQSSRYLVKRTGEKVFLECVQDMDHENMFWYRQDPGLGLRLIYFSYDVKMKEKGDIPEGYSVSREKKERFSLILESASTNQTSMYLCASMIGFGAYEQYFGPGTRLTVT.

This CDR3 reads CASSTPEAGETQYF. As DNA, the CDR3 is TGTGCCAGCAGCACCCCGGAGGCAGGGGAGACCCAGTACTTC. V is TRBV7-2 and J is TRBJ2-5; D is perhaps TRBD1 or TRBD2 (5 bases each). This CDR3 is 14 amino acids long. Germline V CDR1 and CDR2: SGHTA, FQGNSA. The V end was cut by 5 bases, the J end by 5 bases, with 15 bases between.

CDR3 nucleotides: TGTGCCATCAGTGAGCCAGCGGGAGGTGAGCAGTACTTC. It is translated as CAISEPAGGEQYF. The chain combines TRBV10-3 with TRBJ2-7, with 9 bases that match TRBD2. Unmatched junction bases numbered 3, after V lost 2 bases and J lost 7 bases. Germline V gene sequence: CDR1 ENHRY, CDR2 SYGVKD. The CDR3 is made up of 13 amino acids.

The chain is built from TRBV7-2 and TRBJ2-3, with unresolved D. The CDR3 runs to 13 residues. V gave up 0 bases and J gave up 4 bases, with 5 bases separating them. Germline CDR1 and CDR2: SGHTA and FQGNSA. CDR3 loop: CASSLAEPDTQYF. In DNA form, the CDR3 reads TGTGCCAGCAGCTTAGCCGAACCAGATACGCAGTATTTT.

The V and J genes are TRBV10-3 and TRBJ1-5; D is ambiguous. The V and J ends lost 4 bases and 7 bases respectively, with 11 bases between them. The CDR3 extends over 13 amino acids. CDR1 ENHRY and CDR2 SYGVKD come from the germline V gene. The CDR3 DNA sequence: TGTGCCATCAGTGGGCAGGAGTCCCAGCCCCAGCATTTT. Protein product: CAISGQESQPQHF.

The genes are TRBV10-2 and TRBJ2-2, with 8 positions matching TRBD2. Germline CDR1 is WSHSY and CDR2 is SAAADI. The CDR3 consists of 15 residues. The trim removed 5 bases at V and 5 bases at J, leaving 7 bases unmatched. CDR3: CASSHTGGRTGELFF. CDR3 nucleotides: TGCGCCAGCAGTCATACGGGCGGGAGGACCGGGGAGCTGTTTTTT.

The chain uses TRBV28 and TRBJ2-7; the D is unclear. Germline V gives CDR1 MDHEN, CDR2 SYDVKM. The CDR3 has 15 amino acids. V lost 6 bases and J 1 base, leaving 16 bases between the germline ends. The CDR3 DNA reads TGTGCCAGCAGCCCCCTCACCTTGGGGTCCTACGAGCAGTACTTC. It yields the protein CASSPLTLGSYEQYF.

The rearrangement uses TRBV10-1 and TRBJ2-1; D may match TRBD1 or TRBD2 (5 bases each). The V gene's germline CDR1 is WNHNN and CDR2 SYGVQD (reference sequence). V was cut by 2 bases and J by 3 bases, with 11 bases left in between. This CDR3 is built from 15 residues. DNA for the CDR3: TGCGCCAGCAGTGAGGGGGACCAGCTCTACAATGAGCAGTTCTTC. Protein sequence: CASSEGDQLYNEQFF.

The V gene is TRBV5-1, the J gene TRBJ2-3; 11 nucleotides line up with TRBD1. Germline V CDR1 and CDR2: SGHRS, YFSETQ. This CDR3 spans 13 amino acids. The V segment lost 4 bases and the J segment 9 bases; nucleotides outside the gene matches: 4. CDR3 sequence reads: CASSERTGGTQYF. CDR3 nucleotides: TGCGCCAGCAGCGAACGGACAGGGGGCACGCAGTATTTT.

This clone was seen once. The chain couples TRBV5-1 to TRBJ1-1; D is uncertain. The CDR3 contains 13 residues. V was pared by 0 bases and J by 3 bases, with 6 bases between. Per germline, CDR1 SGHRS and CDR2 YFSETQ. CDR3 bases: TGCGCCAGCAGCTTGGCGGATGACACTGAAGCTTTCTTT. Its protein is CASSLADDTEAFF.

This sequence joins TRBV10-3 and TRBJ1-2; a weak D match, TRBD1 (5 bases). CDR3 length: 12 residues. Looked up from germline, CDR1 is ENHRY and CDR2 is SYGVKD. The V and J ends lost 3 bases and 7 bases respectively, with 9 bases between them. In DNA, the CDR3 is TGTGCCATCAGTGATAGGGGTAGTGGCTACACCTTC. This sequence encodes CAISDRGSGYTF.

This CDR3 is CASTLGTSGHEQYF. The DNA for the CDR3 is TGTGCCAGCACCCTCGGGACTAGCGGGCACGAGCAGTACTTC. The V and J genes are TRBV7-2 and TRBJ2-7, with TRBD2 matching over 12 bases. This CDR3 is 14 amino acids long. Germline assignment: CDR1 SGHTA and CDR2 FQGNSA. With 7 bases clipped from V and 5 bases from J, the junction kept 6 bases outside the gene matches.

J is TRBJ2-7 and V is TRBV30; D is perhaps TRBD1 (5 bases). V was cut by 8 bases and J by 2 bases, with 13 bases left in between. CDR3 length equals 12 residues. The germline V gene has CDR1 GTSNPN and CDR2 SVGIG (reference sequence). CDR3 in amino acids: CAGLGRAYEQYF. For the CDR3, the DNA is TGTGCCGGTCTCGGCAGGGCCTACGAGCAGTACTTC.

The chain joins TRBV7-2 to TRBJ2-7; D is perhaps TRBD2 (6 bases). Germline V lookup: CDR1 SGHTA, CDR2 FQGNSA. Trimming took off 7 bases at V and 3 bases at J, with 13 bases between the two ends. This CDR3 comprises 13 residues. As DNA, the CDR3 is TGTGCCAGCACCGTCCGGAGGGGCTACGAGCAGTACTTC. Its protein is CASTVRRGYEQYF.

This chain links TRBV30 with TRBJ1-5; no clear D gene. The germline gives CDR1 GTSNPN, CDR2 SVGIG (reference sequence). The CDR3 has 20 residues. With 1 base removed from V and 0 bases from J, the gap between germline ends came to 25 bases. DNA of the CDR3: TGTGCCTGGAGTGGGCCCGTTCGGGCAGGTGAAGCCCTTAGCAATCAGCCCCAGCATTTT. It specifies CAWSGPVRAGEALSNQPQHF.